This T cell receptor (beta chain) was observed in a study of control samples from healthy donors and cancer patients (dated by TCRdb to 2018 to 2021). The germline V gene encodes CDR1 SGHAT and CDR2 FQNNGV. V was cut back by 3 bases and J by 11 bases, leaving a gap of 8 bases between them. The CDR3 measures 11 amino acids from cysteine to phenylalanine. Kept here is only the CDR3 DNA, which spans 33 bases and is read in frame from base 1. On this clone: What antigen it recognizes has not been identified. No base quality information exists; no much larger clone differs at one position.

The library was obtained by the immunoSEQ multiplex PCR assay. This immuneACCESS table, as held by TCRdb, lists in-frame sequences with V and J called but not all clones. Of the missing ones, under half trace to an unresolved V gene in checked studies; the others have no known cause. The sample table lists about 58,000 clones, more than 70% of them with a count of one. Jointly, the top ten make up roughly 13% of the sample. The V and J genes are TRBV11-2 and TRBJ2-4; the best D guess is TRBD2, with 5 bases matching. The sequence was obtained from a woman aged 55 to 70 with lung cancer. Sequencing input: PBMCs. In nucleotide form, the sequence is TGTGCCAGCAGCTTCGAGGGAGTTCAGTACTTC. Its protein is CASSFEGVQYF.